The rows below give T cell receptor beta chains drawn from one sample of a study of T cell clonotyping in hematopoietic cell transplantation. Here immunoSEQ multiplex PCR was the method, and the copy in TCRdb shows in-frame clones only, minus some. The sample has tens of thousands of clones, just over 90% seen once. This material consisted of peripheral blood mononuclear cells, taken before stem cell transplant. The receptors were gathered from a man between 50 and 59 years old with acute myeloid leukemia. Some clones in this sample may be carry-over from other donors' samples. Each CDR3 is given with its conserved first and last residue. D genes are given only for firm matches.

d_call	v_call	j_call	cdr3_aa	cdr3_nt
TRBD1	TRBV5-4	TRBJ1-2	CASSLTPGQGFSGYTF	TGTGCCAGCAGCCTCACCCCGGGACAGGGGTTTTCTGGCTACACCTTC
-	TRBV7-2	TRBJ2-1	CASSLGHNAEQFF	TGTGCCAGCAGCTTAGGCCACAATGCGGAGCAGTTCTTC
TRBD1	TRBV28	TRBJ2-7	CASRDRVQGTYEQYF	TGTGCCAGCAGGGACAGGGTCCAGGGAACCTACGAGCAGTACTTC
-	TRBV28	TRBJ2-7	CASSPLSYEQYF	TGTGCCAGCAGTCCCCTCTCCTACGAGCAGTACTTC
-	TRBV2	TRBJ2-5	CASSDKGWYQETQYF	TGTGCCAGCAGTGATAAGGGATGGTACCAAGAGACCCAGTACTTC
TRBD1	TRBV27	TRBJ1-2	CASSPTGSLQGYTF	TGTGCCAGCAGCCCGACAGGGTCCCTTCAAGGCTACACCTTC
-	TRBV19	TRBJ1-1	CASFTTTEAFF	TGTGCCAGTTTTACGACCACTGAAGCTTTCTTT
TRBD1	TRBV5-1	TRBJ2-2	CASSLGQGVGELFF	TGCGCCAGCAGCTTGGGGCAGGGGGTCGGGGAGCTGTTTTTT
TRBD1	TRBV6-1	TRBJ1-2	CASSKGQGASGYTF	TGTGCCAGCAGTAAGGGACAGGGGGCGTCTGGCTACACCTTC
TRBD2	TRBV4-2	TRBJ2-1	CASSQEGLAGKYEQFF	TGTGCCAGCAGCCAAGAGGGGCTAGCGGGAAAGTATGAGCAGTTCTTC
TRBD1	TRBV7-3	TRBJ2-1	CASSSSHRGPRAAEQFF	TGTGCCAGCAGCTCATCTCACAGGGGTCCGCGTGCGGCTGAGCAGTTCTTC
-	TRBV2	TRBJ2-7	CASWDGPSSYEQYF	TGTGCCAGCTGGGACGGTCCTAGCTCCTACGAGCAGTACTTC
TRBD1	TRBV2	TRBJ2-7	CASSLGQGEQYF	TGTGCCAGCAGCCTCGGACAGGGAGAGCAGTACTTC
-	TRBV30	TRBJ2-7	CASTGRRGEQYF	TGTGCCTCTACAGGGAGGAGAGGCGAGCAGTACTTC
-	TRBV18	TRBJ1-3	CASSPSGDNTIYF	TGTGCCAGCTCACCGTCCGGTGATAACACCATATATTTT
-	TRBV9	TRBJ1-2	CASSVGLRDGYTF	TGTGCCAGCAGCGTAGGTCTACGGGATGGCTACACCTTC
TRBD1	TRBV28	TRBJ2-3	CASSPYGYRGTGRTDTQYF	TGTGCCAGCAGTCCTTATGGGTATCGCGGGACAGGGCGCACAGATACGCAGTATTTT
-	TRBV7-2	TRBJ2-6	CASSPPTQGITSGANVLTF	TGTGCCAGCAGCCCTCCCACCCAGGGCATAACCTCTGGGGCCAACGTCCTGACTTTC
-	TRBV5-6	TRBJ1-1	CASSLIVGRMNTEAFF	TGTGCCAGCAGCTTGATAGTCGGTAGGATGAACACTGAAGCTTTCTTT
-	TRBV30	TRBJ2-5	CAWERDSQETQYF	TGTGCCTGGGAGAGGGACTCACAAGAGACCCAGTACTTC
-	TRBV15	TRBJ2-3	CATSRDLGGTQYF	TGTGCCACCAGCAGAGATCTCGGGGGTACGCAGTATTTT
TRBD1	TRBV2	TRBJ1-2	CASSRDRDVNYGYTF	TGTGCCAGCAGCCGGGACAGGGATGTGAACTATGGCTACACCTTC
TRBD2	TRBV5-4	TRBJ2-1	CASSSLAGGAYNEQFF	TGTGCCAGCAGCTCCTTAGCGGGGGGGGCATACAATGAGCAGTTCTTC